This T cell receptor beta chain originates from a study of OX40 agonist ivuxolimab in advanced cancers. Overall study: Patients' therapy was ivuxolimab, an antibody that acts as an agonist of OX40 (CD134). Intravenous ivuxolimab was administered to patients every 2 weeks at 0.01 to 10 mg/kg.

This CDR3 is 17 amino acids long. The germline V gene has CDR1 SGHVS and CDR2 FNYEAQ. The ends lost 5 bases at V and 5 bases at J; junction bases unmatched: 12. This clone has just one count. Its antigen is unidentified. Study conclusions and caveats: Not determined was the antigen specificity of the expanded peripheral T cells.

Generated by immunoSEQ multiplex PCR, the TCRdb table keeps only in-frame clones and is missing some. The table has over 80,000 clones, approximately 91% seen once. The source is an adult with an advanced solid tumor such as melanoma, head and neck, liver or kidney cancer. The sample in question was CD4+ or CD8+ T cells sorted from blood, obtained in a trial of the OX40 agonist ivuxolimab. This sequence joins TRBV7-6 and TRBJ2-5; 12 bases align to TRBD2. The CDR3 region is CASSLSPRTSGDETQYF. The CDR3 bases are TGTGCCAGCAGCCTCAGTCCCCGGACTAGCGGGGATGAGACCCAGTACTTC.